What follows is one T cell receptor (beta chain) and its context. Its antigen remains unknown. These data belong to a study of T cell responses to AZD1222 COVID-19 vaccine. Overall study results and limits: Seropositive at baseline were only a handful of AZD1222 recipients. Regions 160-218 and 743-854 dominated among vaccine-associated CD4 TCRs spanning spike.

Germline V CDR1 and CDR2: SGHVS, FQNEAQ. This CDR3 spans 15 amino acids. Trimming removed 0 bases at V and 2 bases at J, with 10 bases between. Using immunoSEQ multiplex PCR, the repertoire was profiled, and TCRdb retains in-frame clones only, with some absent. This table has approximately 190,000 clones, roughly 91% appearing once. The origin of this receptor is an adult in good health. This specimen was peripheral blood, taken on day 0 of AZD1222 vaccination. The chain has TRBV7-8 and TRBJ1-1; possibly TRBD1 for D (6 bases). The CDR3 DNA sequence: TGTGCCAGCAGCTTAGCCGGCAGGGGAAACACTGAAGCTTTCTTT. It encodes CASSLAGRGNTEAFF.